This T cell receptor beta chain stems from a study of identical twins. Findings and limits, study-wide: Reduced insertions were recorded for abundant cord blood beta clonotypes, with no such pattern in memory repertoires.

Each CDR3 protein is one row after TCRdb ran MiXCR on the 5' RACE reads. The sample holds a few hundred thousand distinct CDR3 sequences, about 8.3% seen once. This clonotype has only a few counts. Its matching antigen is unknown. The CDR3 runs to 17 residues. Germline V gene data show CDR1 as LNHNV and CDR2 as YYDKDF (reference sequence). With 1 base removed from V and 2 bases from J, the gap between germline ends came to 17 bases. This same sample was also taken into another study, of yellow fever vaccine responses in identical twins.

Sequenced input: CD8+ T cells sorted from blood. The chain carries TRBV15 and TRBJ2-5; TRBD1 or TRBD2 may be the D gene (5 bases each). The receptor comes from a woman in her late teens or twenties in good health. CDR3 residues: CATSRGGPNWGQETQYF. The CDR3 DNA follows: TGTGCCACCAGCAGAGGAGGCCCCAACTGGGGGCAAGAGACCCAGTACTTC. Using reference TRBV15 and TRBJ2-5 for the parts outside the CDR3, the full variable domain is DAMVIQNPRYQVTQFGKPVTLSCSQTLNHNVMYWYQQKSSQAPKLLFHYYDKDFNNEADTPDNFQSRRPNTSFCFLDIRSPGLGDTAMYLCATSRGGPNWGQETQYFGPGTRLLVL.